One and the same sample provided the 13 T cell receptor beta chains below, sequenced in a study of identical twins. TCRdb recomputed calls from the 5' RACE reads with MiXCR, one row per CDR3 protein. The sample lists hundreds of thousands of distinct CDR3 sequences; 15% to 20% were seen once. These data also featured in a second study, about T cells expressing NK-cell markers.

The sample consisted of PBMCs. Receptors were obtained from a woman aged 18-29 years in good health.

The chain uses TRBV6-9 and TRBJ2-7; perhaps D is TRBD1 or TRBD2 (5 bases each). This CDR3 region has 12 residues. Trimming cost V 6 bases and J 8 bases, with 14 bases left between them. The germline CDR1 and CDR2 sequences are MNHGY and SVAAGI. The CDR3 region has the DNA TGTGCCAGCAGCGATGGGACGCGGCAGCAGTACTTC. Its protein product is CASSDGTRQQYF.

This clonotype has a single count. V gene TRBV15 combines with J gene TRBJ2-1; D is perhaps TRBD1 (6 bases). The V and J ends lost 0 bases and 5 bases respectively, with 8 bases between them. This CDR3 is built from 14 residues. Germline V gives CDR1 LNHNV, CDR2 YYDKDF (reference sequence). DNA of the CDR3: TGTGCCACCAGCAGAGATCAGGGGCACAATGAGCAGTTCTTC. Translated, it gives CATSRDQGHNEQFF.

The genes are TRBV6-1 and TRBJ1-1, with TRBD1 matching over 10 bases. With 6 bases clipped from V and 11 bases from J, the junction kept 9 bases outside the gene matches. This CDR3 comprises 13 residues. Germline V CDR1 and CDR2: MNHNS, SASEGT. DNA for the CDR3: TGTGCCAGCAGCGCGCCCGGGACAGGGGCGGCTTTCTTT. It yields the protein CASSAPGTGAAFF.

This clonotype occurred a few times. The chain has TRBV10-3 and TRBJ2-2, with a possible D match to TRBD2 (5 bases). Trimming cost V 8 bases and J 3 bases, with 13 bases left between them. This CDR3 comprises 14 residues. Looked up from germline, CDR1 is ENHRY and CDR2 is SYGVKD. The CDR3 DNA sequence: TGTGCCATCGGGAGTGCTTGGGACACCGGGGAGCTGTTTTTT. This codes for CAIGSAWDTGELFF.

This clonotype was observed a few times. The chain links TRBV6-1 to TRBJ1-1; D is uncertain. The V gene's germline CDR1 is MNHNS and CDR2 SASEGT. The CDR3 runs 13 residues. Trimming left V 6 bases short and J 0 bases short, with 8 bases between. This chain's CDR3 is CASRRDMNTEAFF. DNA for the CDR3: TGTGCCAGCAGAAGAGACATGAACACTGAAGCTTTCTTT.

The table lists this clonotype with a few counts. The genes are TRBV21-1 and TRBJ2-2; no DNA check was done on the table's D call, TRBD1. TRBV21-1 is recorded as a pseudogene. The CDR3 runs to 14 residues. CDR3 residues: CASSNRQGTGELFF. CDR3 nucleotides: TGTGCCAGCAGCAACAGACAGGGTACCGGGGAGCTGTTTTTT.

This clonotype has more than one count but fewer than ten. The chain couples TRBV20-1 to TRBJ2-7; 16 bases match TRBD2. The ends lost 6 bases at V and 9 bases at J; junction bases unmatched: 20. Per the germline V gene, CDR1 is DFQATT and CDR2 is SNEGSKA (reference sequence). The CDR3 extends over 18 amino acids. CDR3 coding DNA: TGCAGTGCCATACTACTCCCCGGGACTAGCGGGAGGGCCGTATGGCAGTACTTC. This codes for CSAILLPGTSGRAVWQYF.

This clonotype was counted a few times. The chain combines TRBV12-5 with TRBJ2-5; D is ambiguous. The V and J ends lost 6 bases and 3 bases respectively, with 11 bases between them. The CDR3 length is 13 residues. Germline lookup yields CDR1 LGHNT and CDR2 FRNRAP. The CDR3 DNA sequence: TGTGCTAGTGGAAGTACGGCCGAAGAGACCCAGTACTTC. Its translation is CASGSTAEETQYF.

The chain combines TRBV12-3 or TRBV12-4 with TRBJ2-1; D unclear. V shed 3 bases and J shed 9 bases, with 21 bases lying between them. The CDR3 consists of 16 residues. The CDR3 is CASSFAVGKQGGEQFF. The CDR3 nucleotides read TGTGCCAGCAGTTTCGCCGTGGGTAAACAAGGTGGTGAGCAGTTCTTC.

V usage is TRBV5-1 and J usage is TRBJ1-1; 10 bases are shared with TRBD1. Germline V gives CDR1 SGHRS, CDR2 YFSETQ. Germline trimming cut 7 bases from V and 7 bases from J; bases unmatched to any gene: 13. This CDR3 has 15 residues. The CDR3 loop reads CASGTDRGRVNEAFF. CDR3 sequence (DNA): TGCGCCAGCGGGACTGACAGGGGGCGCGTTAATGAAGCTTTCTTT.

This chain links TRBV20-1 with TRBJ1-4, with D uncertain. V was clipped by 3 bases and J by 4 bases, with 12 bases between them. There are 14 residues in the CDR3. CDR1 and CDR2 from the germline V gene are DFQATT and SNEGSKA (reference sequence). The DNA of the CDR3 is TGCAGTGCTAGGCCTCCCGACTTTAATGAAAAACTGTTTTTT. Its translation: CSARPPDFNEKLFF.

The J gene is TRBJ2-7, the V gene TRBV2; D possibly corresponds to TRBD1 (6 bases). Germline V gene sequence: CDR1 SNHLY, CDR2 FYNNEI. Trimming removed 0 bases at V and 0 bases at J, with 9 bases between. CDR3 length: 15 amino acids. CDR3 coding DNA: TGTGCCAGCAGTGAAGCAGCAGGGGTCTCCTACGAGCAGTACTTC. Translating gives CASSEAAGVSYEQYF.

The chain employs TRBV5-1 and TRBJ2-1, with D maybe TRBD2 (6 bases). The CDR3 loop spans 15 amino acids. Germline V CDR1 and CDR2: SGHRS, YFSETQ. With 1 base removed from V and 2 bases from J, the gap between germline ends came to 10 bases. In DNA form, the CDR3 reads TGCGCCAGCAGCTTGCTCGGCGGGACCTACAATGAGCAGTTCTTC. Translated, it gives CASSLLGGTYNEQFF.